These 5 T cell receptor beta chains originate from one sample sequenced in a study of T cells after yellow fever vaccination (dated by TCRdb to the late 2010s). Per the publication, the treatment or condition label means: live attenuated yellow fever vaccine strain. The library was produced with 5' RACE. Sequencing used an Illumina NovaSeq 6000. TCRdb ran its own pipeline on the public reads, namely fastp trimming at Q25 and MiXCR clone calling, and kept in-frame beta chains. Rows are combined by CDR3 protein, so each entry shows the most common genes and DNA. In all, the sample holds about 120,000 distinct CDR3 sequences, and roughly 10% of those were seen once. The ten most abundant clones make up less than 40% of the sample. The specimen comprised CD8+ T cells sorted from PBMCs, sampled on the day of the yellow fever booster vaccination. The receptors were gathered from a man between 18 and 35 years old who received the YFV17D yellow fever vaccine.

The chain couples TRBV6-5 to TRBJ1-1; maybe TRBD1 (5 bases). The germline CDR1 and CDR2 sequences are MNHEY and SVGAGI. The V and J ends lost 0 bases and 2 bases respectively, with 10 bases between them. This CDR3 region has 15 residues. CDR3 sequence (DNA): TGTGCCAGCAGTTACTCTGGGGGTTATAACACTGAAGCTTTCTTT. Its protein is CASSYSGGYNTEAFF.

This clonotype came up a few times. This chain links TRBV25-1 with TRBJ2-5; no clear D gene. CDR1 MGHDK and CDR2 SYGVNS come from the germline V gene. This CDR3 spans 13 amino acids. Trimming pared 5 bases from V and 1 base from J, leaving 8 bases between. CDR3: CASSRTFQETQYF. The CDR3 nucleotides read TGTGCCAGCAGTCGGACCTTCCAAGAGACCCAGTACTTC.

This sequence joins TRBV19 and TRBJ2-1, with TRBD2 matching over 10 bases. The CDR3 extends over 17 amino acids. Unmatched junction bases numbered 7, after V lost 5 bases and J lost 0 bases. CDR1 is LNHDA, CDR2 SQIVND, per germline (reference sequence). CDR3 sequence: CASSWGPSGGSYNEQFF. The CDR3 DNA is TGTGCCAGTAGTTGGGGGCCTAGCGGGGGCTCCTACAATGAGCAGTTCTTC.

Ten or more counts support this clonotype. The chain has TRBV6-6 and TRBJ1-6, with TRBD1 identical over 7 bases. Unmatched junction bases numbered 11, after V lost 0 bases and J lost 0 bases. Germline assignment: CDR1 MNHNY and CDR2 SVGAGI (reference sequence). The CDR3 sequence is 20 residues long. The CDR3 bases are TGTGCCAGCAGTTACTCGTCCGGGACAGCTCTTTCCTCCTATAATTCACCCCTCCACTTT. Translation gives CASSYSSGTALSSYNSPLHF.

There are a few counts of this clonotype. The CDR3 loop reads CSVVPPHGTYEQYF. DNA for the CDR3: TGCAGCGTTGTCCCGCCCCACGGTACCTACGAGCAGTACTTC. The chain combines TRBV29-1 with TRBJ2-7, with D unclear. This CDR3 is 14 amino acids long. Per germline, CDR1 SQVTM and CDR2 ANQGSEA. With 4 bases removed from V and 2 bases from J, the gap between germline ends came to 15 bases.